The clone carrying this T cell receptor beta chain was counted a few times. TCRdb re-derived calls from the RT-PCR reads in MiXCR, one entry per CDR3 protein. The table shows 500,000 to 600,000 distinct CDR3 sequences, with 10% to 12% occurring only once. The record originates from a study of response to subunit inactivated influenza vaccine. This CDR3 has 12 residues. The germline V gene encodes CDR1 GTSNPN and CDR2 SVGIG (reference sequence). V was clipped by 1 base and J by 7 bases, with 7 bases between them. These data are also associated with another study on T cells expressing NK-cell markers. Per that study: Generation of TCR beta cDNA was performed by 5'RACE template switching incorporating UMIs.

The TCR comes from a man aged 50 to 59 who received an inactivated influenza vaccine. V gene TRBV30 combines with J gene TRBJ2-2, with D unresolved. The sample was PBMCs from blood, taken on the day of vaccination. Here the CDR3 reads CAWSEIIGELFF. Written as DNA, the CDR3 is TGTGCCTGGAGTGAGATTATCGGGGAGCTGTTTTTT.